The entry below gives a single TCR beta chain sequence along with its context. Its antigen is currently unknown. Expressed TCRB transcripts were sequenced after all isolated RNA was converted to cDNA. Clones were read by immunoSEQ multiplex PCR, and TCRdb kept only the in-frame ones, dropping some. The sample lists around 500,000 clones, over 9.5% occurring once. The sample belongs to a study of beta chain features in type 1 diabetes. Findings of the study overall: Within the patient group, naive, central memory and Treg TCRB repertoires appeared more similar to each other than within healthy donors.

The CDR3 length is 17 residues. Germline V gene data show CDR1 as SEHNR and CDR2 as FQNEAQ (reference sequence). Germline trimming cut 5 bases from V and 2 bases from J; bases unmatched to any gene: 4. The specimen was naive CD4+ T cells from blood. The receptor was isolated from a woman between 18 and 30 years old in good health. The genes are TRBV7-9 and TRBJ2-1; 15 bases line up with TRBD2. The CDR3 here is CASSPRTSGRAYNEQFF. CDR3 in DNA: TGTGCCAGCAGCCCGAGGACTAGCGGGAGGGCCTACAATGAGCAGTTCTTC.